This T cell receptor (beta chain) was found in a study of radiotherapy plus CTLA-4 blockade in lung cancer (dated by TCRdb to between 2017 and 2018). With regard to the full study: Among the enrolled patients, about 19% had an objective response, and about 31% reached disease control. Overall study results and their limits: After treatment with radiotherapy and ipilimumab, TCR clones that came from tumors expanded in the peripheral blood. The strongest predictors of response, as reported, were early dynamic changes in blood T cell clones along with a rise in serum interferon-beta after radiation.

Focal radiation therapy combined with CTLA-4 blockade (ipilimumab) was tested in patients with chemo-refractory metastatic non-small-cell lung cancer. The library was produced with the immunoSEQ multiplex PCR assay. TCRdb provides this immuneACCESS table in a form limited to in-frame rearrangements. Some clones are lacking; in checked studies, under half of them reflect an unresolved V gene, and why the rest are absent is not known. The sample table contains tens of thousands of clones; only one count was recorded for about 72% of them. 2.5% to 3.5% of the sample goes to the ten largest clones. Comments on this clone: Its antigen remains undetermined. Base qualities are not at hand, and no much larger clone is one base apart.

The material was peripheral blood, obtained from a patient treated with radiotherapy plus ipilimumab. This receptor was obtained from a human donor with non-small cell lung cancer who had a complete response to radiotherapy plus ipilimumab.

The DNA sequence follows: TGTGCCAGCAGGCACCGTTTACGACAGGGGGATGGCTACACCTTC. Its amino acids are CASRHRLRQGDGYTF. In this chain, TRBV27 is recombined with TRBJ1-2, and 9 junction bases match TRBD1. The CDR3 goes from the cysteine to the phenylalanine over 15 residues. The CDR3 DNA has 45 bases and is translated from base 1. V ends up 6 bases short and J 6 bases short, with an unmatched junction base count of 11. From a lookup of the germline V gene (reference sequence), CDR1 and CDR2 are MNHEY and SMNVEV.